The 27 T cell receptor beta chains below come from one sample, sequenced in a study of vaccination effects on CD4 cells after COVID-19. The ViraFEST assay expanded antigen-specific CD4+ T cells with viral peptide pools before sequencing. Scientists isolated CD4+ T cells after a roughly 10-day culture period ended. The healthy vaccine recipients, who had no prior SARS-CoV-2 infection, showed negative nucleocapsid antibodies. The antigens of these receptors remain unknown. Assay used: immunoSEQ multiplex PCR; TCRdb lists only in-frame clones, some missing. The sample contains around 71,000 clones, approximately 72% of which appear only once. Sample: CD4+ T cells from PBMCs cultured with HCoV-OC43 spike peptides, taken before COVID-19 vaccination. As to subset: HCoV-OC43 spike overlapping peptide pool stimulation. These receptors originate from a human donor who received a COVID-19 vaccine.

The V call is TRBV6-5, the J call TRBJ1-1; D ambiguous. CDR3 length: 12 amino acids. V was clipped by 8 bases and J by 1 base, with 8 bases between them. Per germline, CDR1 MNHEY and CDR2 SVGAGI. The CDR3 region has the DNA TGTGCCAGCGTTTCGAGGAACACTGAAGCTTTCTTT. Its protein is CASVSRNTEAFF.

The V and J genes are TRBV6-5 and TRBJ2-2; TRBD1 is a possible D gene (6 bases). Germline V gene lookup returns CDR1 MNHEY and CDR2 SVGAGI. Trimming left V 5 bases short and J 2 bases short, with 9 bases between. CDR3 size: 14 residues. CDR3 in amino acids: CASSRDTNTGELFF. The CDR3 DNA reads TGTGCCAGCAGTCGGGACACAAACACCGGGGAGCTGTTTTTT.

The chain couples TRBV5-4 to TRBJ2-5; possible D gene TRBD1, 5 bases. The CDR3 sequence is 16 residues long. The germline V gene encodes CDR1 SGHNT and CDR2 YYREEE (reference sequence). The V end was cut by 3 bases, the J end by 1 base, with 16 bases between. The CDR3 reads CASSSKSWGPQETQYF. The DNA of the CDR3 is TGTGCCAGCAGCTCGAAGTCGTGGGGCCCCCAAGAGACCCAGTACTTC.

The gene calls are TRBV9 and TRBJ1-2, with D perhaps matching TRBD1 (6 bases). The V gene lost 6 bases and the J gene lost 5 bases, with 14 bases spanning the gap. Germline V gene data show CDR1 as SGDLS and CDR2 as YYNGEE. The CDR3 sequence is 13 residues long. Here the CDR3 reads CASKGGVGYGYTF. In DNA form, the CDR3 reads TGTGCCAGCAAGGGGGGGGTCGGGTATGGCTACACCTTC.

This clone was observed a handful of times. The chain uses TRBV2 and TRBJ1-5; the D gene is possibly TRBD1 (5 bases). V lost 5 bases and J 3 bases, leaving 17 bases between the germline ends. The CDR3 consists of 16 residues. Germline V gene sequence: CDR1 SNHLY, CDR2 FYNNEI. Here the CDR3 reads CASSIRSGYNNQPQHF. DNA for the CDR3: TGTGCCAGCAGTATAAGGTCAGGGTATAACAATCAGCCCCAGCATTTT.

The chain is built from TRBV24-1 and TRBJ1-2, with 7 positions matching TRBD1. The CDR3 is made up of 15 amino acids. Germline V lookup: CDR1 KGHDR, CDR2 SFDVKD. V trimming: 7 bases; J trimming: 5 bases; junction bases outside the gene matches: 12. CDR3 sequence: CATSDESRGFYGYTF. DNA of the CDR3: TGTGCCACCAGCGATGAGAGCAGGGGGTTTTATGGCTACACCTTC.

The gene calls are TRBV7-9 and TRBJ1-2; D gene ambiguous. The CDR3 covers 12 residues. The V end was cut by 2 bases, the J end by 6 bases, with 7 bases between. The germline gives CDR1 SEHNR, CDR2 FQNEAQ (reference sequence). CDR3 loop: CASSLIGDGYTF. DNA for the CDR3: TGTGCCAGCAGCTTAATTGGGGATGGCTACACCTTC.

This sequence joins TRBV4-1 and TRBJ2-1; TRBD2 matches 9 bases. The germline V gene encodes CDR1 MGHRA and CDR2 YSYEKL. The V gene end was trimmed by 1 base and the J gene end by 3 bases; junction bases not matched to a gene: 7. CDR3 length equals 17 residues. CDR3 nucleotides: TGCGCCAGCAGCCAAGTAAGCGGGGGGTTCGGCTACAATGAGCAGTTCTTC. This codes for CASSQVSGGFGYNEQFF.

The chain has TRBV10-3 and TRBJ1-1; D possibly corresponds to TRBD1 (5 bases). The germline gives CDR1 ENHRY, CDR2 SYGVKD. This CDR3 is 13 amino acids long. The V end lost 6 bases, the J end lost 8 bases, and 16 bases lay between the germline ends. The CDR3 is CAIRPQGEREAFF. Written as DNA, the CDR3 is TGTGCCATCAGGCCCCAGGGCGAGAGGGAAGCTTTCTTT.

This chain connects TRBV18 to TRBJ1-6, with no clear D. Germline V CDR1 and CDR2: KGHSH, LQKENI. Trimming took off 2 bases at V and 0 bases at J, with 8 bases between the two ends. The CDR3 has 16 amino acids. CDR3 DNA: TGTGCCAGCTCACCAAATAAGAGCTCCTATAATTCACCCCTCCACTTT. Its protein product is CASSPNKSSYNSPLHF.

The J gene is TRBJ1-5, the V gene TRBV6-5, with TRBD1 matching over 10 bases. CDR3 length equals 12 residues. J lost 5 bases, V lost 9 bases, and 1 base had no gene match. Germline V gene sequence: CDR1 MNHEY, CDR2 SVGAGI. CDR3 residues: CASGQGDQPQHF. The CDR3, as DNA: TGTGCCAGTGGACAGGGGGATCAGCCCCAGCATTTT.

The chain joins TRBV9 to TRBJ1-1, with 11 bases matching TRBD1. Unmatched junction bases numbered 11, after V lost 5 bases and J lost 5 bases. Germline V gene sequence: CDR1 SGDLS, CDR2 YYNGEE. The CDR3 consists of 16 residues. CDR3 coding DNA: TGTGCCAGCAGTCGCGGCTTAGGGACAGGGGGTACTGAAGCTTTCTTT. This gives the protein CASSRGLGTGGTEAFF. The variable domain in full, with the rest retrieved from reference TRBV9 and TRBJ1-1, is DSGVTQTPKHLITATGQRVTLRCSPRSGDLSVYWYQQSLDQGLQFLIQYYNGEERAKGNILERFSAQQFPDLHSELNLSSLELGDSALYFCASSRGLGTGGTEAFFGQGTRLTVV.

The J gene is TRBJ2-5, the V gene TRBV5-1; TRBD2 agrees at 10 bases. Germline loops: CDR1 SGHRS, CDR2 YFSETQ. The junction had 4 bases not matched to a gene; V was cut back by 3 bases and J by 2 bases. CDR3 length: 15 amino acids. Here the CDR3 DNA reads TGCGCCAGCAGCTCGCCTAGCGGGGGACAAGAGACCCAGTACTTC. As protein: CASSSPSGGQETQYF.

This clone was counted only a few times. The genes are TRBV6-1 and TRBJ1-5; 7 bases are a match to TRBD1. The CDR3 is made up of 14 amino acids. V lost 1 base and J lost 6; bases outside the gene matches: 3. Germline V gene data show CDR1 as MNHNS and CDR2 as SASEGT. CDR3 region: CASSEVGGGQPQHF. Written as DNA, the CDR3 is TGTGCCAGCAGTGAAGTAGGGGGCGGTCAGCCCCAGCATTTT.

The rearrangement links TRBV6-2 or TRBV6-3 to TRBJ2-1, with D unclear. V lost 5 bases and J lost 6, with 14 bases in between. The length of the CDR3 is 14 residues. CDR1 and CDR2 (germline): MNHEY, SVGEGT. As DNA, the CDR3 is TGTGCCAGCAGTCGAACCGGGCCAATCAATGAGCAGTTCTTC. This encodes CASSRTGPINEQFF.

The chain joins TRBV5-1 to TRBJ2-5; the D gene is possibly TRBD2 (6 bases). This CDR3 contains 15 residues. V lost 0 bases and J 5 bases, leaving 14 bases between the germline ends. Germline V gene data show CDR1 as SGHRS and CDR2 as YFSETQ. The CDR3 reads CASSLAHGGVETQYF. The CDR3 DNA sequence: TGCGCCAGCAGCTTGGCCCACGGAGGGGTTGAGACCCAGTACTTC.

The chain links TRBV2 to TRBJ2-7, with D perhaps being TRBD1 or TRBD2 (5 bases each). With 6 bases removed from V and 1 base from J, the gap between germline ends came to 16 bases. This CDR3 is 15 amino acids long. Germline assignment: CDR1 SNHLY and CDR2 FYNNEI. CDR3 DNA sequence: TGTGCCAGCAGAAATACCGGGACCGGTTCCTACGAGCAGTACGTC. Translation: CASRNTGTGSYEQYV.

The V and J genes are TRBV5-1 and TRBJ1-1; D uncertain. This CDR3 contains 14 residues. V was shortened by 1 base and J by 6 bases, with 13 bases between the two germline ends. The germline gives CDR1 SGHRS, CDR2 YFSETQ. The CDR3 region is CASSLTRVAAEAFF. The DNA of the CDR3 is TGCGCCAGCAGCTTGACGAGGGTGGCGGCTGAAGCTTTCTTT.

The gene calls are TRBV4-3 and TRBJ1-2; D might be TRBD1 (5 bases). CDR1 and CDR2 from the germline V gene are LGHNA and YSLEER. V gave up 4 bases and J gave up 8 bases, with 17 bases separating them. CDR3 length: 14 amino acids. CDR3: CASSPRSRAGGYTF. The CDR3 DNA reads TGCGCCAGCAGCCCCCGGAGCAGGGCAGGGGGCTACACCTTC.

This chain joins TRBV5-1 and TRBJ2-3; the match to TRBD2 covers 13 bases. The germline CDR1 and CDR2 sequences are SGHRS and YFSETQ. V was pared by 5 bases and J by 0 bases, with 6 bases of the junction left unmatched. The CDR3 contains 17 residues. The CDR3 protein is CASRMTSGGLSTDTQYF. CDR3 DNA: TGCGCCAGCAGAATGACTAGCGGGGGGCTTAGCACAGATACGCAGTATTTT.

V and J are TRBV5-1 and TRBJ2-3; 10 bases match TRBD2. This CDR3 has 16 amino acids. V was clipped by 0 bases and J by 6 bases; unmatched bases: 7. Germline loops: CDR1 SGHRS, CDR2 YFSETQ. The chain's CDR3 is CASSLEIAGGGDTQYF. For the CDR3, the DNA is TGCGCCAGCAGCTTGGAAATAGCGGGGGGCGGTGATACGCAGTATTTT.

This chain links TRBV12-3 or TRBV12-4 with TRBJ2-2; unclear D gene. V lost 5 bases and J lost 4, with 8 bases in between. The CDR3 covers 13 residues. CDR3 sequence: CASSTVGTGELFF. The DNA for the CDR3 is TGTGCCAGCAGTACCGTTGGCACCGGGGAGCTGTTTTTT.

This clone appeared a single time. This chain joins TRBV3-1 (or the pseudogene TRBV3-2) and TRBJ2-3; 7 bases line up with TRBD1. CDR1 and CDR2 (germline): LGHDT, YNNKEL (reference sequence). CDR3 size: 14 residues. The trim removed 3 bases at V and 5 bases at J, leaving 5 bases unmatched. The CDR3 spells CASSQPTGEDTQYF. Written as DNA, the CDR3 is TGTGCCAGCAGCCAGCCCACAGGGGAAGATACGCAGTATTTT.

The chain employs TRBV3-1 (or the pseudogene TRBV3-2) and TRBJ2-5; 12 bases map to TRBD2. Per germline, CDR1 LGHDT and CDR2 YNNKEL (reference sequence). V gave up 5 bases and J gave up 4 bases; unmatched junction bases: 8. This CDR3 comprises 16 residues. CDR3 protein: CASSSRLAGVGETQYF. The CDR3 DNA is TGTGCCAGCAGCTCACGACTAGCGGGGGTTGGAGAGACCCAGTACTTC.

V gene TRBV18 combines with J gene TRBJ1-5; no definite D call. V dropped 3 bases and J dropped 7 bases, with 13 bases sitting between them. Germline-derived CDR1 and CDR2 are KGHSH and LQKENI. This CDR3 is 14 amino acids long. The CDR3 sequence is CASSPIGNNQPQHF. CDR3 DNA sequence: TGTGCCAGCTCACCTATCGGGAACAACCAGCCCCAGCATTTT. The full variable domain, in which reference TRBV18 and TRBJ1-5 provide the parts outside the CDR3, is NAGVMQNPRHLVRRRGQEARLRCSPMKGHSHVYWYRQLPEEGLKFMVYLQKENIIDESGMPKERFSAEFPKEGPSILRIQQVVRGDSAAYFCASSPIGNNQPQHFGDGTRLSIL.

The rearrangement uses TRBV6-2 or TRBV6-3 and TRBJ1-5; tentatively, D is TRBD1 (5 bases). V gave up 6 bases and J gave up 5 bases, with 8 bases separating them. Germline values: CDR1 MNHEY, CDR2 SVGEGT. The CDR3 is 12 amino acids. Written as DNA, the CDR3 is TGTGCCAGCAGCGACAGTTATCAGCCCCAGCATTTT. It is translated as CASSDSYQPQHF.

The rearrangement joins TRBV11-1 to TRBJ2-5; D not certain. V was pared by 4 bases and J by 5 bases, with 14 bases between. The germline gives CDR1 SGHAT, CDR2 FQDESV (reference sequence). CDR3 length: 14 residues. The CDR3 loop is CASSSGFRDETQYF. The CDR3 DNA reads as TGTGCCAGCAGCTCTGGGTTTAGGGATGAGACCCAGTACTTC.